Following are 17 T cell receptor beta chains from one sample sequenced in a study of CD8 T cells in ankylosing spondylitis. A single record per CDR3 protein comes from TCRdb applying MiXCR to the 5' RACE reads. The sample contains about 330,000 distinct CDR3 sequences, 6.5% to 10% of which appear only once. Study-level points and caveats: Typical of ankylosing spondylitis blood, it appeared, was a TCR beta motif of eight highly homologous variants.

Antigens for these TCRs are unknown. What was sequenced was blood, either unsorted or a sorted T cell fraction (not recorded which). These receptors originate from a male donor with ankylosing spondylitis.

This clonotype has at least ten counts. CDR3 bases: TGTGCCAGCAGCTACATGCGGGATTATGGCTACACCTTC. This encodes CASSYMRDYGYTF. The chain is built from TRBV3-1 and TRBJ1-2; no clear D. This CDR3 has 13 residues. Trimming pared 5 bases from V and 5 bases from J, leaving 12 bases between. The germline V gene has CDR1 LGHDT and CDR2 YNNKEL (reference sequence).

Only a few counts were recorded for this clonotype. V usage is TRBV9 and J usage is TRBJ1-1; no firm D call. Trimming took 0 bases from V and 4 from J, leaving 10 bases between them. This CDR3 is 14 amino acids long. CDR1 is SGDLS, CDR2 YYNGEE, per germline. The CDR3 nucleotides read TGTGCCAGCAGCGTAGTTAGCACCGGCACTGAAGCTTTCTTT. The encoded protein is CASSVVSTGTEAFF.

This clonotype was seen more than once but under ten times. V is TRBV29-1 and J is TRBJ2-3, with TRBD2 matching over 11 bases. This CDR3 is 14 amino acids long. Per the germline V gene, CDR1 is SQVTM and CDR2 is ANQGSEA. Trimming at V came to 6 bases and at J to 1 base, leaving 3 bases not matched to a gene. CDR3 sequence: CSVGLAGRTDTQYF. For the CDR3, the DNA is TGCAGCGTAGGACTAGCGGGCCGCACAGATACGCAGTATTTT.

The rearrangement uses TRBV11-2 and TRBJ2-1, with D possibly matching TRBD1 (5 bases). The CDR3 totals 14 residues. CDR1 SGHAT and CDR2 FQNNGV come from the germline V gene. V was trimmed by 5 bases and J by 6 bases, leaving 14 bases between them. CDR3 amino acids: CASSLPGPVNEQFF. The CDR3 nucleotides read TGTGCCAGCAGCCTCCCAGGGCCAGTCAATGAGCAGTTCTTC.

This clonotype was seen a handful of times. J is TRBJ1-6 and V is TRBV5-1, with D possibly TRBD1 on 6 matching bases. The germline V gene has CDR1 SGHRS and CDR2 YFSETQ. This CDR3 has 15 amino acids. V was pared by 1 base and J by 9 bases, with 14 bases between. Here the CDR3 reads CASSLSAGESSPLHF. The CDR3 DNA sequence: TGCGCCAGCAGCTTGTCGGCAGGGGAATCTTCACCCCTCCACTTT.

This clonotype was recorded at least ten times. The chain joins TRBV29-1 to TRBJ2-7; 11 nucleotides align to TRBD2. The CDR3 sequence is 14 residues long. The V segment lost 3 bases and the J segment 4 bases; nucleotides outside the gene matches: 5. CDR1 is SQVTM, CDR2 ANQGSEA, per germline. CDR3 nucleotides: TGCAGCGTTGATACCGGGACTAGCGGTTACGAGCAGTACTTC. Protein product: CSVDTGTSGYEQYF.

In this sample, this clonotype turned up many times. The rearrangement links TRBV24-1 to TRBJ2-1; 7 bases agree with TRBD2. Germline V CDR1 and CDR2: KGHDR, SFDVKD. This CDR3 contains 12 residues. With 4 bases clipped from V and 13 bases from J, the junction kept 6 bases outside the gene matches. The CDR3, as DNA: TGTGCCACCAGTGACCCCGGACTAGGACAGTTCTTC. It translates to CATSDPGLGQFF.

CDR3 region: CSARAPGPSNQPQHF. In DNA form, the CDR3 reads TGCAGTGCTAGAGCTCCGGGGCCGAGCAATCAGCCCCAGCATTTT. The chain has TRBV20-1 and TRBJ1-5, with TRBD1 as a possible D gene (5 bases). V was pared by 1 base and J by 1 base, with 11 bases between. The V gene's germline CDR1 is DFQATT and CDR2 SNEGSKA (reference sequence). The CDR3 extends over 15 amino acids.

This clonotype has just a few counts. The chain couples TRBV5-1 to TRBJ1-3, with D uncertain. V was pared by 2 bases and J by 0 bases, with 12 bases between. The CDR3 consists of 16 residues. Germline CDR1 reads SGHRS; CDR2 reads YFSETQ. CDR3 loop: CASSFDSGSSGNTIYF. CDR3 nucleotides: TGCGCCAGCAGCTTTGATTCTGGGAGCTCTGGAAACACCATATATTTT.

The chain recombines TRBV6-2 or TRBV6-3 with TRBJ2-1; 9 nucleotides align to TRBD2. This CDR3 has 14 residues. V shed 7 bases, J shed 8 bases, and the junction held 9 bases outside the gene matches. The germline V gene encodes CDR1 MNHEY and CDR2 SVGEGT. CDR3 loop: CASNRGRDTYEQFF. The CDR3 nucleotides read TGTGCCAGCAATCGCGGGAGGGACACATATGAGCAGTTCTTC.

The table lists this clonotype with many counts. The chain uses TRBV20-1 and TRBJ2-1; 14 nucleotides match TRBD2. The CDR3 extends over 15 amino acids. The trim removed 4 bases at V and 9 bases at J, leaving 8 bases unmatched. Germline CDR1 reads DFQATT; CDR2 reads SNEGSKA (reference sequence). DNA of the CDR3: TGCAGTGCTACTAAAGGGACTAGCGGGAGAGGTGAGCAGTTCTTC. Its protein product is CSATKGTSGRGEQFF.

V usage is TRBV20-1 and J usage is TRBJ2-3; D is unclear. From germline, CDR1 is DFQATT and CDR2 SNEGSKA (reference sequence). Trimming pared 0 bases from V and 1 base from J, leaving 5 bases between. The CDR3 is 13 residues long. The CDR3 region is CSARDPRTDTQYF. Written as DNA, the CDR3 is TGCAGTGCTAGAGATCCGCGCACAGATACGCAGTATTTT.

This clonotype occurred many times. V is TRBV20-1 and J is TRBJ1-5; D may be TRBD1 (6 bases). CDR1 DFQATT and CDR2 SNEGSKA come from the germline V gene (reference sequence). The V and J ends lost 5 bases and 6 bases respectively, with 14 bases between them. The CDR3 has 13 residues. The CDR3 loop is CSASTGIGQPQHF. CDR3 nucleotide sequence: TGCAGTGCTTCGACAGGTATCGGTCAGCCCCAGCATTTT.

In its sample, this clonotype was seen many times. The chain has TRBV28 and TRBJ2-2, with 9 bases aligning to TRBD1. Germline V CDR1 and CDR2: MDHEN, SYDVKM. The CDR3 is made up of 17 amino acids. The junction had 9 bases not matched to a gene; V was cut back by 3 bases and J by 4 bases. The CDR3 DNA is TGTGCCAGCAGTTTTCCCCCGGGACAGGGTCGCACCGGGGAGCTGTTTTTT. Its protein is CASSFPPGQGRTGELFF.

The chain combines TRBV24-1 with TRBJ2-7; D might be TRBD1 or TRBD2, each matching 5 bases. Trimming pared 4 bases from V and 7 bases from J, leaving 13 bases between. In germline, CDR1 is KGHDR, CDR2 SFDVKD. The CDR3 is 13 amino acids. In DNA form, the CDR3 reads TGTGCCACCAGTGACTGGGGGAGCGATGAGCAGTACTTC. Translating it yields CATSDWGSDEQYF.

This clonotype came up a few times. CDR3 sequence reads: CASSVLGLEDEKLFF. The CDR3, as DNA: TGCGCCAGCAGCGTCCTGGGGCTAGAGGATGAAAAACTGTTTTTT. The chain couples TRBV5-1 to TRBJ1-4, with TRBD1 as a possible D gene (5 bases). Between the trimmed V and J ends, which lost 4 bases and 6 bases, there was a span of 16 bases. Germline assignment: CDR1 SGHRS and CDR2 YFSETQ. The CDR3 extends over 15 amino acids.

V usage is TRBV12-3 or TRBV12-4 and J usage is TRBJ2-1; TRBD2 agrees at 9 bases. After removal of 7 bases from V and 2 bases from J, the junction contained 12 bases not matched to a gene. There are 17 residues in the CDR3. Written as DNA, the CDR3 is TGTGCCAGCAACCCACTTGGGCCTAGCGGGGCCTACAATGAGCAGTTCTTC. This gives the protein CASNPLGPSGAYNEQFF.